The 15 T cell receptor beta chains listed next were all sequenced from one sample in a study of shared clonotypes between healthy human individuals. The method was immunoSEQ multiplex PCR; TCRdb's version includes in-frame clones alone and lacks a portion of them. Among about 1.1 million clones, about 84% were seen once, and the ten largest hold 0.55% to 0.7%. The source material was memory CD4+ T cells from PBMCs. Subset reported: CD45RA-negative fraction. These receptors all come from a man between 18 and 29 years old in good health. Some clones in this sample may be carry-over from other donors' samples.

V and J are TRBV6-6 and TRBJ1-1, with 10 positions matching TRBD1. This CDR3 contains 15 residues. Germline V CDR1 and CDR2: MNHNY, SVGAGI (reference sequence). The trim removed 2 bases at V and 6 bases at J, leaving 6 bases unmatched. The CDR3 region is CASSYPGQGKSEAFF. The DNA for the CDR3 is TGTGCCAGCAGTTACCCGGGACAGGGGAAATCTGAAGCTTTCTTT.

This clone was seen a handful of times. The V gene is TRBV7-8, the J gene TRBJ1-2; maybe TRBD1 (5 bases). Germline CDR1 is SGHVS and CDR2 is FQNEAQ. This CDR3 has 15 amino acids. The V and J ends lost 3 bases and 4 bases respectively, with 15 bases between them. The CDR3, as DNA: TGTGCCAGCAGCTTGCTGAGGGGAGGTGCCTATGGCTACACCTTC. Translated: CASSLLRGGAYGYTF.

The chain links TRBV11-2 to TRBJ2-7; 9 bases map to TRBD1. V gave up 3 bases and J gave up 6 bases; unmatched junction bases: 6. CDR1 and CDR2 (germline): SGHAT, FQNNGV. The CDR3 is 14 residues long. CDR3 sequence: CASSFLGQGTEQYF. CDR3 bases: TGTGCCAGCAGCTTCTTGGGACAGGGTACCGAGCAGTACTTC.

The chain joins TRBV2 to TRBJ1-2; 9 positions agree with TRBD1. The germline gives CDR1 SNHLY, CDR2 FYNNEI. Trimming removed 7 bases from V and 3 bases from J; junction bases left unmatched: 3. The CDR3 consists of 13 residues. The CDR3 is CASKGTGHYGYTF. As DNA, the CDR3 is TGTGCCAGCAAGGGGACAGGGCACTATGGCTACACCTTC.

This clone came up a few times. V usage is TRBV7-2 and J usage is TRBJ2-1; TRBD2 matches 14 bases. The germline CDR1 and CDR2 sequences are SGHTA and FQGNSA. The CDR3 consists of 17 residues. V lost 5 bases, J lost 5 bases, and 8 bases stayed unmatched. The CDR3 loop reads CASSRRTSGRLDNEQFF. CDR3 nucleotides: TGTGCCAGCAGCCGGAGGACTAGCGGGAGGTTAGACAATGAGCAGTTCTTC.

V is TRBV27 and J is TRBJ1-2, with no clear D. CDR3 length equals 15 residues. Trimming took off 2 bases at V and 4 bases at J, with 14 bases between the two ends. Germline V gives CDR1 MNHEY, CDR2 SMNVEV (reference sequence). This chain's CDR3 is CASSLLGLTGYGYTF. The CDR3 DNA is TGTGCCAGCAGTTTACTCGGCTTAACGGGCTATGGCTACACCTTC.

DNA for the CDR3: TGCGCCAGCACCACCACCGTGGGGGGGGCGACTGAGCAGTTCTTC. Translating it yields CASTTTVGGATEQFF. This chain uses TRBV5-1 with TRBJ2-1, with D tentatively TRBD2 (7 bases). The germline V gene has CDR1 SGHRS and CDR2 YFSETQ. Trimming took off 6 bases at V and 9 bases at J, with 22 bases between the two ends. This CDR3 is 15 amino acids long.

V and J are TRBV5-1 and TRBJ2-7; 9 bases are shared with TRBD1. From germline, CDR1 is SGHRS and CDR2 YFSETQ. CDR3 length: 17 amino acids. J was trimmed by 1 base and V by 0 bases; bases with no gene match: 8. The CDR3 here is CASSLGGLGTGSYEQYF. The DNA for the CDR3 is TGCGCCAGCAGCTTGGGAGGTTTAGGGACAGGGTCCTACGAGCAGTACTTC.

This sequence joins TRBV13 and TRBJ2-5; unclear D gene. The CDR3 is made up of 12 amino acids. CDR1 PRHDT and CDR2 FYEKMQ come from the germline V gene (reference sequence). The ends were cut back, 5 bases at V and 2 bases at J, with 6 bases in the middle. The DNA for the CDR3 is TGTGCCAGCAGCCCAGAACAAGAGACCCAGTACTTC. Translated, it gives CASSPEQETQYF. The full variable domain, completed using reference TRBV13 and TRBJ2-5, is AAGVIQSPRHLIKEKRETATLKCYPIPRHDTVYWYQQGPGQDPQFLISFYEKMQSDKGSIPDRFSAQQFSDYHSELNMSSLELGDSALYFCASSPEQETQYFGPGTRLLVL.

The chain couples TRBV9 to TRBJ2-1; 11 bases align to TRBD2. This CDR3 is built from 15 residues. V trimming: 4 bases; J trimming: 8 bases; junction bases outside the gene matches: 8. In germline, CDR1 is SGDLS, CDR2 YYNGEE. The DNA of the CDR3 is TGTGCCAGCAGCCCCTGGACTAGCGGGTACGATGAGCAGTTCTTC. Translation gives CASSPWTSGYDEQFF.

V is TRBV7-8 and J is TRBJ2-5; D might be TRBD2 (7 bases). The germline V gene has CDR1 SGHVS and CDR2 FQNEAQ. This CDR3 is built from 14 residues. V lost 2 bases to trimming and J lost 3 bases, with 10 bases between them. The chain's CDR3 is CASSLRGGEETQYF. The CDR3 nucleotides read TGTGCCAGCAGCTTAAGGGGGGGAGAAGAGACCCAGTACTTC.

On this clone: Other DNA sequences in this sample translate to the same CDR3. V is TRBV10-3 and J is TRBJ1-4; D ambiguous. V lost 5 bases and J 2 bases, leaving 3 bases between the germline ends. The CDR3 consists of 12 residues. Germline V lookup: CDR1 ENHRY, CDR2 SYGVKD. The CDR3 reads CAISRTNEKLFF. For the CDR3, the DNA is TGTGCCATCAGTAGGACTAATGAAAAACTGTTTTTT.

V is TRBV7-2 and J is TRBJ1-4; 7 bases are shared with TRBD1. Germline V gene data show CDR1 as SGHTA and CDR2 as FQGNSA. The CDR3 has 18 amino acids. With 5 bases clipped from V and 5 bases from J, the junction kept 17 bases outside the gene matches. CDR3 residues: CASSLRGIGQVPNEKLFF. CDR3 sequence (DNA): TGTGCCAGCAGCCTCAGAGGGATTGGACAGGTGCCAAATGAAAAACTGTTTTTT.

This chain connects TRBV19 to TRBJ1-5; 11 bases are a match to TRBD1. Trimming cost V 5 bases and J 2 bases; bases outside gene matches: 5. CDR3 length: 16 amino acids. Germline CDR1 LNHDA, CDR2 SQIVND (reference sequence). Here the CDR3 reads CASSGTGGDRNQPQHF. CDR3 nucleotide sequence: TGTGCCAGTAGTGGGACAGGGGGAGATCGCAATCAGCCCCAGCATTTT.

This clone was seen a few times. As DNA, the CDR3 is TGTGCCAGCAGCTTGGGGCAGGCCACAGATACGCAGTATTTT. This gives the protein CASSLGQATDTQYF. The chain combines TRBV5-4 with TRBJ2-3; D remains ambiguous. V lost 0 bases to trimming and J lost 2 bases, with 7 bases between them. CDR1 is SGHNT, CDR2 YYREEE, per germline (reference sequence). This CDR3 comprises 14 residues.